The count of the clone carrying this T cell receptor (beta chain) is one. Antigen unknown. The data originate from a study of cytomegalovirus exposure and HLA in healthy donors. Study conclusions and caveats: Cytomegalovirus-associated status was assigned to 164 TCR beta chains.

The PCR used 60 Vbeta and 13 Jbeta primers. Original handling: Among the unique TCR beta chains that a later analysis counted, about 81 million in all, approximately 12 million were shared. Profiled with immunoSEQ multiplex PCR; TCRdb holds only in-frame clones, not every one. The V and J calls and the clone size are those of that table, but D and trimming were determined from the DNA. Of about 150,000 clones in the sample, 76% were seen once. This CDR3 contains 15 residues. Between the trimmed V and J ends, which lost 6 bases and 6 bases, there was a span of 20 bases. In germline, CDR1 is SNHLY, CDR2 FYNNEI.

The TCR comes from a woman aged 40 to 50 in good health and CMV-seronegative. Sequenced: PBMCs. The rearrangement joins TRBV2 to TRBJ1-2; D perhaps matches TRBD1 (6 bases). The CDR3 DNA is TGTGCCAGCAGCGACGGGGGGGGCAGGGCACATGGCTACACCTTC. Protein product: CASSDGGGRAHGYTF.